This TCR beta chain originates from a study of shared clonotypes between healthy human individuals. The CDR3 extends over 15 amino acids. V lost 2 bases, J lost 5 bases, and 5 bases stayed unmatched. Germline lookup yields CDR1 KGHSH and CDR2 LQKENI. Clones were read by immunoSEQ multiplex PCR, and TCRdb kept only the in-frame ones, dropping some. The sample holds roughly 2.2 million clones, roughly 92% seen once. The clonotype was recovered from a man younger than 35 in good health. Some clones in this sample may be carry-over from other donors' samples. Sequencing was performed on naive CD4+ T cells from PBMCs. Indicated subset: CD45RA+ positively selected. The chain combines TRBV18 with TRBJ1-2, with TRBD1 identical over 10 bases. Here the CDR3 reads CASSPSRDRGYGYTF. In DNA, the CDR3 is TGTGCCAGCTCACCAAGCCGGGACAGGGGTTATGGCTACACCTTC.